Below are 13 T cell receptor beta chains sequenced from a single sample in a study of T-cell memory formation after mild COVID-19. A single record per CDR3 protein comes from TCRdb applying MiXCR to the 5' RACE reads. The sample includes about 300,000 distinct CDR3 sequences, approximately 20% of them seen just once. Sequencing was performed on PBMCs or a T cell subset sorted from them (not recorded which). The receptors stem from a man younger than 35 who had mild COVID-19 (a few samples of this study predate the infection). Cell type and time point are not known.

The CDR3 sequence: CASGTGTGYGGNTIYF. The CDR3, as DNA: TGTGCCAGCGGCACGGGGACAGGATACGGTGGAAACACCATATATTTT. The chain joins TRBV12-3 or TRBV12-4 to TRBJ1-3; TRBD1 aligns across 8 bases. The CDR3 runs 16 residues. V was pared by 8 bases and J by 3 bases, with 12 bases of the junction left unmatched.

This clonotype was seen more than once but under ten times. This chain connects TRBV12-3 or TRBV12-4 to TRBJ2-3; no reliable D call. This CDR3 has 14 amino acids. With 6 bases removed from V and 1 base from J, the gap between germline ends came to 11 bases. This CDR3 is CASRSLGGTDTQYF. The CDR3 DNA is TGTGCCAGCAGGTCCCTTGGTGGCACAGATACGCAGTATTTT.

The chain is built from TRBV7-3 and TRBJ2-3, with no clear D. Germline V gene sequence: CDR1 SGHTA, CDR2 FQGTGA. Trimming cost V 5 bases and J 3 bases, with 15 bases left between them. This CDR3 comprises 15 residues. Here the CDR3 DNA reads TGTGCCAGCAGCCCGGGCGGTCAGGCGACAGATACGCAGTATTTT. This encodes CASSPGGQATDTQYF.

Many counts were recorded for this clonotype. This chain joins TRBV20-1 and TRBJ2-3; the D is unclear. This CDR3 comprises 12 residues. In germline, CDR1 is DFQATT, CDR2 SNEGSKA (reference sequence). V lost 1 base and J lost 6, with 8 bases in between. CDR3 residues: CSARGSWDTQYF. As DNA, the CDR3 is TGCAGTGCTAGAGGGTCGTGGGATACGCAGTATTTT.

The gene calls are TRBV9 and TRBJ2-1; D is possibly TRBD2 (6 bases). This CDR3 contains 13 residues. CDR1 SGDLS and CDR2 YYNGEE come from the germline V gene. V was shortened by 3 bases and J by 4 bases, with 8 bases between the two germline ends. The CDR3 sequence: CASSGGDYNEQFF. Written as DNA, the CDR3 is TGTGCCAGCAGCGGGGGGGATTACAATGAGCAGTTCTTC.

This chain links TRBV24-1 with TRBJ2-2; D remains ambiguous. The germline CDR1 and CDR2 sequences are KGHDR and SFDVKD. The ends were cut back, 5 bases at V and 0 bases at J, with 6 bases in the middle. CDR3 length: 14 residues. The CDR3 nucleotides are TGTGCCACCAGTGTCGCGACGAACACCGGGGAGCTGTTTTTT. It is translated as CATSVATNTGELFF.

J is TRBJ1-4 and V is TRBV18, with D unresolved. Germline V gives CDR1 KGHSH, CDR2 LQKENI. The CDR3 consists of 14 residues. Trimming took 3 bases from V and 5 from J, leaving 10 bases between them. CDR3: CASSPAWKNEKLFF. CDR3 coding DNA: TGTGCCAGCTCACCGGCGTGGAAAAATGAAAAACTGTTTTTT.

The chain joins TRBV20-1 to TRBJ1-5; D is possibly TRBD1 (5 bases). This CDR3 contains 13 residues. Germline assignment: CDR1 DFQATT and CDR2 SNEGSKA (reference sequence). V lost 0 bases to trimming and J lost 6 bases, with 9 bases between them. This chain's CDR3 is CSARDRRVQPQHF. The DNA of the CDR3 is TGCAGTGCTAGAGATCGCAGGGTTCAGCCCCAGCATTTT.

The chain recombines TRBV5-1 with TRBJ1-5, with 8 bases matching TRBD1. The CDR3 length is 14 residues. CDR1 and CDR2 from the germline V gene are SGHRS and YFSETQ. Unmatched junction bases numbered 5, after V lost 3 bases and J lost 6 bases. Written as DNA, the CDR3 is TGCGCCAGCAGCTATTCAGGGGGCTCTCAGCCCCAGCATTTT. Protein: CASSYSGGSQPQHF.

J is TRBJ1-1 and V is TRBV20-1; D call uncertain. This CDR3 region has 14 residues. Germline V gene lookup returns CDR1 DFQATT and CDR2 SNEGSKA (reference sequence). The germline V and J ends were trimmed by 5 bases and 0 bases, with 13 bases remaining between them. The CDR3 sequence: CSAREPPLNTEAFF. The DNA of the CDR3 is TGCAGTGCTCGGGAGCCTCCATTGAACACTGAAGCTTTCTTT.

This clonotype was seen more than once but under ten times. The V gene is TRBV2, the J gene TRBJ2-5; 10 bases line up with TRBD2. Trimming took 8 bases from V and 3 from J; bases not matched to a gene: 15. This CDR3 has 17 amino acids. Germline loops: CDR1 SNHLY, CDR2 FYNNEI. DNA of the CDR3: TGTGCCAGCGCGGCGAGGCTAGCGGGGGCACGTAAAGAGACCCAGTACTTC. This encodes CASAARLAGARKETQYF.

The chain uses TRBV28 and TRBJ1-4; weak D call: TRBD1 (6 bases). V was trimmed by 9 bases and J by 2 bases, leaving 19 bases between them. The CDR3 consists of 16 residues. The germline V gene has CDR1 MDHEN and CDR2 SYDVKM. The CDR3 reads CASRTQGWGTNEKLFF. The CDR3 DNA reads as TGTGCCAGTAGAACGCAGGGGTGGGGGACTAATGAAAAACTGTTTTTT.

The CDR3 reads CASSAATWRNEKLFF. CDR3 sequence (DNA): TGTGCCAGCAGCGCCGCGACCTGGAGGAATGAAAAACTGTTTTTT. The chain recombines TRBV12-3 or TRBV12-4 with TRBJ1-4; D not certain. The CDR3 contains 15 residues. Trimming left V 6 bases short and J 5 bases short, with 16 bases between.